Listed below are T cell receptor beta chains from one sample, sequenced in a study of CD8+ T cells in alopecia areata. The method was immunoSEQ multiplex PCR; TCRdb's version includes in-frame clones alone and lacks a portion of them. The data hold about 170,000 clones, with about three fifths observed a single time. Sample: CD4+ T cells sorted from blood, taken between weeks 55 and 70, from a patient treated with tofacitinib. The receptors derive from a human donor with alopecia areata. Both conserved end residues are part of each CDR3.

CDR3: CSVTGLDTQYF
J: TRBJ2-3
V: TRBV29-1
length: 11

CDR3: CASREGDRATDTQYF
J: TRBJ2-3
V: TRBV5-1
length: 15

CDR3: CATSRRGHWGQETQYF
J: TRBJ2-5
V: TRBV15
length: 16

CDR3: CSAHGTGGTDTQYF
J: TRBJ2-3
V: TRBV29-1
length: 14

CDR3: CASSEEGDLAGAVNEKLFF
J: TRBJ1-4
V: TRBV2
length: 19

CDR3: CSAPRDYGYTF
J: TRBJ1-2
V: TRBV20-1
length: 11

CDR3: CATSRDTTDTQYF
J: TRBJ2-3
V: TRBV15
length: 13

CDR3: CASSAQGNTEAFF
J: TRBJ1-1
V: TRBV5-5
length: 13

CDR3: CASSQEGGTPYNEQFF
J: TRBJ2-1
V: TRBV4-2
length: 16

CDR3: CASSLPRRSGGNQETQYF
J: TRBJ2-5
V: TRBV5-1
length: 18

CDR3: CASSQDSSKNIQYF
J: TRBJ2-4
V: TRBV5-5
length: 14

CDR3: CASSRSGVRGNEQFF
J: TRBJ2-1
V: TRBV19
length: 15

CDR3: CASSQGEWGFTDTQYF
J: TRBJ2-3
V: TRBV4-1
length: 16

CDR3: CAIPAIWDNEQFF
J: TRBJ2-1
V: TRBV10-3
length: 13

CDR3: CASSSGPLPVRQQYF
J: TRBJ2-7
V: TRBV7-8
length: 15

CDR3: CASSLGSGGSLSSYNEQFF
J: TRBJ2-1
V: TRBV5-1
length: 19

CDR3: CASSQGQGETQYF
J: TRBJ2-5
V: TRBV5-1
length: 13

CDR3: CASSGAGVNTEAFF
J: TRBJ1-1
V: TRBV6-1
length: 14

CDR3: CSVGQLNTEAFF
J: TRBJ1-1
V: TRBV29-1
length: 12

CDR3: CASSIASGSSTDTQYF
J: TRBJ2-3
V: TRBV19
length: 16

CDR3: CSVVKGTTYEQYF
J: TRBJ2-7
V: TRBV29-1
length: 13

CDR3: CATSPDRGNYEQYF
J: TRBJ2-7
V: TRBV15
length: 14

CDR3: CASTRPGTSEKLFF
J: TRBJ1-4
V: TRBV28
length: 14

CDR3: CASSLRGSNEQFF
J: TRBJ2-1
V: TRBV27
length: 13